This T cell receptor (beta chain) was retrieved from a study of blood T cell repertoires in COVID-19. Study summary: Donors in the United States, Italy and Spain gave samples during acute or convalescent COVID-19. Sources were T cells, B-cell-depleted T cells, or PBMCs; the material itself was cDNA or gDNA.

Authors' analysis steps: Nucleated cell number was recorded as an estimate derived from reference gene primer amplification. The data were produced by immunoSEQ multiplex PCR, yet TCRdb's version contains in-frame clones alone and is incomplete. Clone size and V and J calls were adopted from that table, with D and trimming inferred from the DNA. This table holds 200,000 to 300,000 clones, about 90% found once. This CDR3 comprises 14 residues. The V gene lost 6 bases and the J gene lost 0 bases, with 9 bases spanning the gap. Germline V gene sequence: CDR1 LNHNV, CDR2 YYDKDF (reference sequence). What was sequenced was peripheral blood. This rearrangement joins TRBV15 to TRBJ2-4; D is ambiguous. The TCR originated in a woman aged 40 to 50 who had recovered from COVID-19. CDR3 protein: CATRAGLAKNIQYF. CDR3 sequence (DNA): TGTGCCACCAGAGCCGGGTTAGCCAAAAACATTCAGTACTTC.